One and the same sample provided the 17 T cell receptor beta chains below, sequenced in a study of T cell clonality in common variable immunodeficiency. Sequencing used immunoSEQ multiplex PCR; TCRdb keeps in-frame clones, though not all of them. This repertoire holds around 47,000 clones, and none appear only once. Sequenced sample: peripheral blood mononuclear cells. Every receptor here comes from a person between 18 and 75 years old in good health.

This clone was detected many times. The sequenced part of the CDR3 DNA is TGCGCCAGCAGCCATGGGACTCGAGAGTCGTCCACTGAA. Translating it yields CASSHGTRESSTE. The complete CDR3 protein is CASSHGTRESSTEAFF. The chain combines TRBV5-1 with TRBJ1-1; weak D call: TRBD1 (5 bases). Sequencing ends 3 residues short of the CDR3 end; the germline J gene provides the rest. Trimming pared 4 bases from V and 4 bases from J, leaving 20 bases between. This CDR3 region has 16 residues. Germline loops: CDR1 SGHRS, CDR2 YFSETQ.

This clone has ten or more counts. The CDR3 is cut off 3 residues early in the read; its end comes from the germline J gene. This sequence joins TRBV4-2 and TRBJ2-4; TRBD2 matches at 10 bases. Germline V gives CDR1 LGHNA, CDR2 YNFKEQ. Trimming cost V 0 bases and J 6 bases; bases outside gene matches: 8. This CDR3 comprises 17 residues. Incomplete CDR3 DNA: TGTGCCAGCAGCCAAGATACAGCGGGAGGGCCCAGAAACATT. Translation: CASSQDTAGGPRNI. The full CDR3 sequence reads CASSQDTAGGPRNIQYF.

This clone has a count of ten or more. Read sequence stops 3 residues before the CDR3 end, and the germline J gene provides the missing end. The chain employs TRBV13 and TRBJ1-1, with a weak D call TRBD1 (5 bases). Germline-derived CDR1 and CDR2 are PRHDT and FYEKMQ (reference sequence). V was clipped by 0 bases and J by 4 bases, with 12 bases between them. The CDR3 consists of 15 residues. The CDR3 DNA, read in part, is TGTGCCAGCAGCTTAGGGTCGGTGGGGGGCACTGAA. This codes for CASSLGSVGGTE. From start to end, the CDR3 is CASSLGSVGGTEAFF.

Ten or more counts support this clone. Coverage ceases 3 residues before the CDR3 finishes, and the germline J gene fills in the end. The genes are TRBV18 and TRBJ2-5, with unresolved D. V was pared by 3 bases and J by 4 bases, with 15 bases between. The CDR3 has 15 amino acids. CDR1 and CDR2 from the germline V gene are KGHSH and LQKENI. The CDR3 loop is CASSPSKDLGETQYF. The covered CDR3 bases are TGTGCCAGCTCACCCTCAAAAGACCTAGGAGAGACC.

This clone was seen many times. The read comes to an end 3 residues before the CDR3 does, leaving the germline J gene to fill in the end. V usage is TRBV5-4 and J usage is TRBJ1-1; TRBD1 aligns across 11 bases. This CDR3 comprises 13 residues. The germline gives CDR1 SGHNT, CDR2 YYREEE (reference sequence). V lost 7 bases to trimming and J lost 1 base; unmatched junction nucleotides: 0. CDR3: CASGQGANTEAFF. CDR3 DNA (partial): TGTGCCAGCGGACAGGGGGCGAACACTGAA.

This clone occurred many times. This CDR3 reads CSAIQGSYEQYF. Incomplete CDR3 DNA: TGCAGTGCCATTCAGGGTTCCTACGAG. The chain links TRBV20-1 to TRBJ2-7; D is possibly TRBD1 (5 bases). Read data end 3 residues before the CDR3 end; the end is taken from the germline J gene. The V end lost 6 bases, the J end lost 1 base, and 10 bases lay between the germline ends. The CDR3 loop spans 12 amino acids. Per the germline V gene, CDR1 is DFQATT and CDR2 is SNEGSKA (reference sequence).

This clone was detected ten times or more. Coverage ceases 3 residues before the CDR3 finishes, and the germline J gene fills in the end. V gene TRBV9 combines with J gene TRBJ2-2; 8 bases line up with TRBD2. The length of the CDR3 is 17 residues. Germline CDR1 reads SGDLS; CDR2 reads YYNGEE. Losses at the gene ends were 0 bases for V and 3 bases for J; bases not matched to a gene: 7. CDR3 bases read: TGTGCCAGCAGCGTAGGAGCGGGGGAAGGGTACACCGGGGAG. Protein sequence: CASSVGAGEGYTGE. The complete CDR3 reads CASSVGAGEGYTGELFF.

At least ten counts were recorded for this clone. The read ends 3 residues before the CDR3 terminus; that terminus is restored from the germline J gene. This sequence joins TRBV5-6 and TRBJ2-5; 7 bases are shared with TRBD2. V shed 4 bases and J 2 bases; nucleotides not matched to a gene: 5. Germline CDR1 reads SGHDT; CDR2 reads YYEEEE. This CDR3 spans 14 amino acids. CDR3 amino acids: CASSRPSGQETQYF. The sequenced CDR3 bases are TGTGCCAGCAGCCGACCTAGCGGTCAAGAGACC.

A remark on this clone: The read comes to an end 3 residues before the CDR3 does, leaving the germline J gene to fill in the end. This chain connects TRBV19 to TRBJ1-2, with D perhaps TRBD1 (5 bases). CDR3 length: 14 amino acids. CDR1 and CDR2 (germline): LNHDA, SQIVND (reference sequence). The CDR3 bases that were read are TGTGCCAGTAGTGTCCAAATAGGGGTAGATACC. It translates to CASSVQIGVDT. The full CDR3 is CASSVQIGVDTYTF.

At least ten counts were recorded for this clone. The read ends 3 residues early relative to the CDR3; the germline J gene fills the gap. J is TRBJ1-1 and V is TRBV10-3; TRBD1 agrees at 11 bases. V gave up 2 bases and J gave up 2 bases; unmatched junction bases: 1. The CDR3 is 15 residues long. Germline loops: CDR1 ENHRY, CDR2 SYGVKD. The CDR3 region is CAISEGQGANTEAFF. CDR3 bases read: TGTGCCATCAGTGAGGGACAGGGGGCTAACACTGAA.

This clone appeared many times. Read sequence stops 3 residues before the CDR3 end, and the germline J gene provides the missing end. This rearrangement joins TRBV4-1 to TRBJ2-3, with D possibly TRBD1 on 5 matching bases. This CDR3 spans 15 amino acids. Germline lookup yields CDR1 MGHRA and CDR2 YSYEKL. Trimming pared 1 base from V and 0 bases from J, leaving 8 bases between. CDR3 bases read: TGCGCCAGCAGCCAAGTATCAGGGAGCACAGATACG. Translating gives CASSQVSGSTDT. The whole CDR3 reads CASSQVSGSTDTQYF.

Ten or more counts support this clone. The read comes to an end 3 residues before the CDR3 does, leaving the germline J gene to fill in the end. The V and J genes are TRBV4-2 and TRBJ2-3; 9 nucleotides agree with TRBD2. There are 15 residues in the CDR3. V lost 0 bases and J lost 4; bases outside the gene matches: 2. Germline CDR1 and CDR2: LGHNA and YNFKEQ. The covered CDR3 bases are TGTGCCAGCAGCCAAGAGCGGGGGGGCCCAGATACG. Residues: CASSQERGGPDT. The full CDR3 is CASSQERGGPDTQYF.

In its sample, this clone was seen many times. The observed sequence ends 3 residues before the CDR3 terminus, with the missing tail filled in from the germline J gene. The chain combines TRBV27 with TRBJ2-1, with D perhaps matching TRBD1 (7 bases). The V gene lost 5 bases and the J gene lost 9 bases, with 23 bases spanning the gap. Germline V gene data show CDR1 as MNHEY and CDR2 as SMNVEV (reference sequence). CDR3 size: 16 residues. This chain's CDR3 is CASSPQWGRGVVEQFF. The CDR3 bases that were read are TGTGCCAGCAGTCCACAGTGGGGCAGGGGGGTGGTTGAG.

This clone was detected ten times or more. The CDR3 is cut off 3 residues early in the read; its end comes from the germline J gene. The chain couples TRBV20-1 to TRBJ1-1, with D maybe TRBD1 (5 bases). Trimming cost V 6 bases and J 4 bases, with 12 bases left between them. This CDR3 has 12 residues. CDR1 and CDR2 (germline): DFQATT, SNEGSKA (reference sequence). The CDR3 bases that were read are TGCAGTGCGATCGGGGGGGGCACTGAA. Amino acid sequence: CSAIGGGTE. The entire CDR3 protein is CSAIGGGTEAFF.

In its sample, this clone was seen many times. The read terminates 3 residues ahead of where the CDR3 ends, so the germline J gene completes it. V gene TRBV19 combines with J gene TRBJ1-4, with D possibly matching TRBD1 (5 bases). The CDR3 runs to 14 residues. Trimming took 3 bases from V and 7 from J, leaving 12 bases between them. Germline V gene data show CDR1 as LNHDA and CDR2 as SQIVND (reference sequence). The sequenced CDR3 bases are TGTGCCAGTAGTATTCTCGGAGGGGTTGAAAAA. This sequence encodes CASSILGGVEK. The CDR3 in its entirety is CASSILGGVEKLFF. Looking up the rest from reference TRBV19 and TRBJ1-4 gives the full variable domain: DGGITQSPKYLFRKEGQNVTLSCEQNLNHDAMYWYRQDPGQGLRLIYYSQIVNDFQKGDIAEGYSVSREKKESFPLTVTSAQKNPTAFYLCASSILGGVEKLFFGSGTQLSVL.

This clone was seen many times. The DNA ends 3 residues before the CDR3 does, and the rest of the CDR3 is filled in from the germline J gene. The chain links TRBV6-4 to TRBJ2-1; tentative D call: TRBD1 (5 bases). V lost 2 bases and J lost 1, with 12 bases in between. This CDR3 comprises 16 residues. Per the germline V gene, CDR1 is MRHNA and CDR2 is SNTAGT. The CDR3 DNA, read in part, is TGTGCCAGCAGTGACAATAGTCAGGGTTCCTACAATGAG. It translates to CASSDNSQGSYNE. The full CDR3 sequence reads CASSDNSQGSYNEQFF.

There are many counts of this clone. The CDR3 protein is CASSQQGSGSNEQFF. The sequenced CDR3 bases are TGTGCCAGCAGCCAACAGGGGTCTGGGTCAAATGAG. This chain uses TRBV14 with TRBJ2-1, with TRBD1 as a possible D gene (6 bases). The read comes to an end 3 residues before the CDR3 does, leaving the germline J gene to fill in the end. This CDR3 has 15 amino acids. The V gene's germline CDR1 is SGHDN and CDR2 FVKESK. Between the trimmed V and J ends, which lost 2 bases and 7 bases, there was a span of 15 bases.